The present entry profiles one TCR beta chain with its context. The source of the sample is a study of control samples from healthy donors and cancer patients. The V gene's germline CDR1 is MDHEN and CDR2 SYDVKM. This CDR3 has 13 amino acids. Data came from immunoSEQ multiplex PCR; TCRdb stores just in-frame clones and leaves some out. The profile shows about 140,000 clones, 88% of them singletons. The rearrangement links TRBV28 to TRBJ2-2; 9 bases are shared with TRBD2. The specimen sequenced was blood. The receptor's source is a man aged 18 to 29 in good health. This chain's CDR3 is CASGGTYTGELFF. The DNA of the CDR3 is TGTGCTAGCGGGGGTACGTACACCGGGGAGCTGTTTTTT. Full variable domain (missing parts from reference TRBV28 and TRBJ2-2): DVKVTQSSRYLVKRTGEKVFLECVQDMDHENMFWYRQDPGLGLRLIYFSYDVKMKEKGDIPEGYSVSREKKERFSLILESASTNQTSMYLCASGGTYTGELFFGEGSRLTVL.